Listed here are 2 T cell receptor beta chains from one sample, sequenced in a study of OX40 agonist ivuxolimab in advanced cancers. The method was immunoSEQ multiplex PCR; TCRdb's version includes in-frame clones alone and lacks a portion of them. Of around 90,000 clones in the sample, roughly 90% were seen once. The input for sequencing was CD4+ or CD8+ T cells sorted from blood, taken in a trial of the OX40 agonist ivuxolimab. These receptors were taken from an adult with an advanced solid tumor such as melanoma, head and neck, liver or kidney cancer.

This rearrangement joins TRBV16 to TRBJ2-7; D perhaps matches TRBD1 (8 bases). CDR3 size: 18 residues. The germline V gene has CDR1 KGHSY and CDR2 FQNENV. V lost 4 bases, J lost 0 bases, and 22 bases lay in between. This chain's CDR3 is CASSRLGQGGRNSYEQYF. Written as DNA, the CDR3 is TGTGCCAGCAGCCGACTCGGACAGGGAGGGAGGAACTCCTACGAGCAGTACTTC.

This rearrangement joins TRBV28 to TRBJ1-4; 11 bases match TRBD1. CDR3 length: 15 residues. Germline V gene sequence: CDR1 MDHEN, CDR2 SYDVKM. V dropped 4 bases and J dropped 8; count of bases not matched to a gene: 6. In DNA form, the CDR3 reads TGTGCCAGCAGTTACTGGACAGGGGGCGGAGAAAAACTGTTTTTT. This codes for CASSYWTGGGEKLFF.